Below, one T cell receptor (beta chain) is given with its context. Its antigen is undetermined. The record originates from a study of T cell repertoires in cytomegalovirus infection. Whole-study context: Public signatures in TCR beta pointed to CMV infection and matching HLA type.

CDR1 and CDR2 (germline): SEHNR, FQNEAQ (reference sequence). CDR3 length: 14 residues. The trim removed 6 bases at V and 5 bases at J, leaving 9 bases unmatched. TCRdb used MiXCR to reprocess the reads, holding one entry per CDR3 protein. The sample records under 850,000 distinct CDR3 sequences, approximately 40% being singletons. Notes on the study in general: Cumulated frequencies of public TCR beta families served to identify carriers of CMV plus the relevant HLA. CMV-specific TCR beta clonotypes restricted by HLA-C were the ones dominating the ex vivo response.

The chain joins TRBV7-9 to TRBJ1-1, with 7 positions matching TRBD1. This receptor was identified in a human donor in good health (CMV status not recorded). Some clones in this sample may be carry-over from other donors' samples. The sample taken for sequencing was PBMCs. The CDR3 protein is CASSFITGVTEAFF. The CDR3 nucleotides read TGTGCCAGCAGTTTTATTACAGGGGTGACTGAAGCTTTCTTT. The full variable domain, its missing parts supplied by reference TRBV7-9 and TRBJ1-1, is DTGVSQNPRHKITKRGQNVTFRCDPISEHNRLYWYRQTLGQGPEFLTYFQNEAQLEKSRLLSDRFSAERPKGSFSTLEIQRTEQGDSAMYLCASSFITGVTEAFFGQGTRLTVV.